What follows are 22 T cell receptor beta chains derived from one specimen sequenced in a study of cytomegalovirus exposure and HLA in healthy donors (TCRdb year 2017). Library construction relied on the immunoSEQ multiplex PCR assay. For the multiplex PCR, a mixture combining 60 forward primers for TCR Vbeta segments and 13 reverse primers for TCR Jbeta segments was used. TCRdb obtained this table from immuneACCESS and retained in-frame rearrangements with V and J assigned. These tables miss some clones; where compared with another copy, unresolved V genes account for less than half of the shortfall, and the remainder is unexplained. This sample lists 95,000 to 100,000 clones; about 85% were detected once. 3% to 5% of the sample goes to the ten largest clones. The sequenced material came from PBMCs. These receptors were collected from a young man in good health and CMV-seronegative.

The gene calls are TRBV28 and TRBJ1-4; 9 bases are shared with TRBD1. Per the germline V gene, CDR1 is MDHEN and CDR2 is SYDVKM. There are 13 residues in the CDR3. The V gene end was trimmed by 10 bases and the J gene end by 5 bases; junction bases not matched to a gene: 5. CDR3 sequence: CATVQGANEKLFF. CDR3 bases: TGTGCCACCGTACAGGGGGCGAATGAAAAACTGTTTTTT.

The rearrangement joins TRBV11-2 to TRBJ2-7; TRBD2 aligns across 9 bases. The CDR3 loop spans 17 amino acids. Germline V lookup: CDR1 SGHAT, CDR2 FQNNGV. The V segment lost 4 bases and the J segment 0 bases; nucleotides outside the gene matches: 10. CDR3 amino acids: CASSWGISSGTSYEQYF. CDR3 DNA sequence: TGTGCCAGCAGCTGGGGGATTTCTAGCGGGACCTCCTACGAGCAGTACTTC.

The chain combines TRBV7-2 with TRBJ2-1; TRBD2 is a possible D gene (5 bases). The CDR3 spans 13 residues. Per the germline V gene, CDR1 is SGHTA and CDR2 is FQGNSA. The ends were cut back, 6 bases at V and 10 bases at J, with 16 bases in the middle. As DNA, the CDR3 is TGTGCCAGCAGTTCCTCCTGGGGAGACGAGCAGTTCTTC. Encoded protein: CASSSSWGDEQFF.

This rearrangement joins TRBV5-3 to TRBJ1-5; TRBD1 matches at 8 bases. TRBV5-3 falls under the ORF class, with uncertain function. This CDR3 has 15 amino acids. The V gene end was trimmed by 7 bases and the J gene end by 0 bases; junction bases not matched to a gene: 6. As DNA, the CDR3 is TGTGCCAGAGCCAGGGGGCCTGATAGCAATCAGCCCCAGCATTTT. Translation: CARARGPDSNQPQHF.

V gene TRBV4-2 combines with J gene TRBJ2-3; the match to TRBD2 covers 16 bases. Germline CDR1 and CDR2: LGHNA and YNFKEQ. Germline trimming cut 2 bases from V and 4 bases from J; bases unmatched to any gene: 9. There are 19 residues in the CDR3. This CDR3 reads CASSQQLPGLAGGPDTQYF. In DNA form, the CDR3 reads TGTGCCAGCAGCCAACAACTCCCGGGACTAGCGGGAGGGCCAGATACGCAGTATTTT.

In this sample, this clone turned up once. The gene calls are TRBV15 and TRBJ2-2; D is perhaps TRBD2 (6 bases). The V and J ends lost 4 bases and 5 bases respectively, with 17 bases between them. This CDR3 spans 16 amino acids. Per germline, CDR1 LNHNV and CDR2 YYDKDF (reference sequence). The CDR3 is CATSTPTGSGTGELFF. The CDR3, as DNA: TGTGCCACCAGCACCCCGACGGGGAGCGGGACCGGGGAGCTGTTTTTT.

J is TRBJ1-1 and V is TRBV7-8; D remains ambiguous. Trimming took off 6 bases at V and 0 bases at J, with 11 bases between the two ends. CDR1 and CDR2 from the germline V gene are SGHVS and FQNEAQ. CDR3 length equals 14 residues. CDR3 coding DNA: TGTGCCAGCAGTCAAGCTGATTTGAACACTGAAGCTTTCTTT. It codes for CASSQADLNTEAFF. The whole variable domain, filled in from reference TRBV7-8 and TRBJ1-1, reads GAGVSQSPRYKVAKRGQDVALRCDPISGHVSLFWYQQALGQGPEFLTYFQNEAQLDKSGLPSDRFFAERPEGSVSTLKIQRTQQEDSAVYLCASSQADLNTEAFFGQGTRLTVV.

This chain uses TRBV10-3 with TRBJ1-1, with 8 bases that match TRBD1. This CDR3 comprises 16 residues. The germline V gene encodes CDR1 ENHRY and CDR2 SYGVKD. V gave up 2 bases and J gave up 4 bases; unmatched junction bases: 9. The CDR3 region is CAISENPQGESTEAFF. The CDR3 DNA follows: TGTGCCATCAGTGAGAACCCACAGGGGGAGAGCACTGAAGCTTTCTTT.

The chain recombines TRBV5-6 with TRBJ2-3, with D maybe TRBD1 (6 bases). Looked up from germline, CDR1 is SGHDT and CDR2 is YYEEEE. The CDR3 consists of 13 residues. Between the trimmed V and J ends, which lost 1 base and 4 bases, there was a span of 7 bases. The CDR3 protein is CASSLKGADTQYF. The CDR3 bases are TGTGCCAGCAGCTTGAAGGGGGCAGATACGCAGTATTTT.

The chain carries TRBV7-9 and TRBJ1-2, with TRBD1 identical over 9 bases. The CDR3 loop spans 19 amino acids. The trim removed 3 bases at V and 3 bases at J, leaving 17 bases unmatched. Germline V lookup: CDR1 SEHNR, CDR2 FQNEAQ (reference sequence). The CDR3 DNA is TGTGCCAGCAGCTTTGACTTTCGGGACAGGGATCGATCGGACTATGGCTACACCTTC. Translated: CASSFDFRDRDRSDYGYTF.

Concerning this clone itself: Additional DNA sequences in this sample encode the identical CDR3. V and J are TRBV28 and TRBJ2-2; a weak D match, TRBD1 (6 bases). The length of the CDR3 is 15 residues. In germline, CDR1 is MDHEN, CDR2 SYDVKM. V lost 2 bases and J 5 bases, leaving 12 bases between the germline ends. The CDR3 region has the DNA TGTGCCAGCAGTTTAACAGGGCTTGGGACCGGGGAGCTGTTTTTT. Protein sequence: CASSLTGLGTGELFF.

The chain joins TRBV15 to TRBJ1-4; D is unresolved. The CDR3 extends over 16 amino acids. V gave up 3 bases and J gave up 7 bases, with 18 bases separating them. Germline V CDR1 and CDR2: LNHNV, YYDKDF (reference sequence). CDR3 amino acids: CATSRGVGGAGEKLFF. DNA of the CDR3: TGTGCCACCAGCAGGGGTGTCGGAGGTGCCGGTGAAAAACTGTTTTTT.

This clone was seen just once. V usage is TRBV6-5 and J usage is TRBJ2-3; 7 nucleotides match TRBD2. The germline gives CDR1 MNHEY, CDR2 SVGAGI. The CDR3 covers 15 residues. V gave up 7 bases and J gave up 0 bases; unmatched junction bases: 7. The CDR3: CASTQWGGSTDTQYF. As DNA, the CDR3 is TGTGCCAGCACCCAGTGGGGGGGGAGCACAGATACGCAGTATTTT.

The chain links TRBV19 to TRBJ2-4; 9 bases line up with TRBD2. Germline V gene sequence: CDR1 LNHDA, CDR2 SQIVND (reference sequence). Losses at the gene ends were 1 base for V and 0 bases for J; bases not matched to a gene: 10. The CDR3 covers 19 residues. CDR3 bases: TGTGCCAGTAGTATAGCAGGGGCGGGAGGGCATCCAGCCAAAAACATTCAGTACTTC. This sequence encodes CASSIAGAGGHPAKNIQYF. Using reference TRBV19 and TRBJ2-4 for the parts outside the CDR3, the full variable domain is DGGITQSPKYLFRKEGQNVTLSCEQNLNHDAMYWYRQDPGQGLRLIYYSQIVNDFQKGDIAEGYSVSREKKESFPLTVTSAQKNPTAFYLCASSIAGAGGHPAKNIQYFGAGTRLSVL.

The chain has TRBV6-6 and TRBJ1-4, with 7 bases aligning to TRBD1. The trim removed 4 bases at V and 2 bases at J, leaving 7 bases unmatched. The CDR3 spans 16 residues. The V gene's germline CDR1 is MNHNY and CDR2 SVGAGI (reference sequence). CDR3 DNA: TGTGCCAGCAGTTCATCGACAGGGTCCACTAATGAAAAACTGTTTTTT. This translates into CASSSSTGSTNEKLFF.

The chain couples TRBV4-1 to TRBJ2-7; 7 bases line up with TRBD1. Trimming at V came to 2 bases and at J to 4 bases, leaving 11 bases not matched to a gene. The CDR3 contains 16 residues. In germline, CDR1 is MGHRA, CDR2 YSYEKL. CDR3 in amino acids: CASSQKVGDRGYEQYF. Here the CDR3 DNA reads TGCGCCAGCAGCCAAAAAGTCGGGGACAGAGGTTACGAGCAGTACTTC.

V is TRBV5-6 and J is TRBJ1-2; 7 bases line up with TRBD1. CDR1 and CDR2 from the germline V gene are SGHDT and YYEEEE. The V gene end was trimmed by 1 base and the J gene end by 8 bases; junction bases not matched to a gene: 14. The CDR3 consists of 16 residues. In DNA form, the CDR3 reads TGTGCCAGCAGCTTGACGATACGAGACAGGGCCATAGGCTACACCTTC. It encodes CASSLTIRDRAIGYTF. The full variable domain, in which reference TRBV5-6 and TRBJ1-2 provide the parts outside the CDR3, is DAGVTQSPTHLIKTRGQQVTLRCSPKSGHDTVSWYQQALGQGPQFIFQYYEEEERQRGNFPDRFSGHQFPNYSSELNVNALLLGDSALYLCASSLTIRDRAIGYTFGSGTRLTVV.

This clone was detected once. CDR3 nucleotides: TGCGCCAGCAGCCTGGACGGAAAACTGTTTTTT. Protein product: CASSLDGKLFF. This sequence joins TRBV5-1 and TRBJ1-4; D gene uncertain. The CDR3 sequence is 11 residues long. CDR1 and CDR2 (germline): SGHRS, YFSETQ. V gave up 4 bases and J gave up 10 bases, with 8 bases separating them.

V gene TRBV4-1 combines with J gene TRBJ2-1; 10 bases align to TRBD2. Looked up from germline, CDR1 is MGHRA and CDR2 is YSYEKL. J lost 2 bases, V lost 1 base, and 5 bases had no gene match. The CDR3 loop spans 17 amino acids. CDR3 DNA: TGCGCCAGCAGCCAAGGAAGCGGGAGGGCCACCTACAATGAGCAGTTCTTC. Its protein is CASSQGSGRATYNEQFF.

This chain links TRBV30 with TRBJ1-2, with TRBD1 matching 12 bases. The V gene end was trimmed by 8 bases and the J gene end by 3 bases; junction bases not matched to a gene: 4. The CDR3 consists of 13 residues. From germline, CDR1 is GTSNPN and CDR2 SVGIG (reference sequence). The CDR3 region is CAGDRGRYYGYTF. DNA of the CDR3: TGTGCCGGGGACAGGGGGCGCTACTATGGCTACACCTTC.

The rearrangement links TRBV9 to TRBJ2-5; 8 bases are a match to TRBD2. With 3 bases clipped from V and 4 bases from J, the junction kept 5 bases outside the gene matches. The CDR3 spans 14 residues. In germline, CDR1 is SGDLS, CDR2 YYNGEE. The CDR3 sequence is CASSDPGGGETQYF. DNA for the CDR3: TGTGCCAGCAGCGACCCGGGAGGGGGAGAGACCCAGTACTTC.

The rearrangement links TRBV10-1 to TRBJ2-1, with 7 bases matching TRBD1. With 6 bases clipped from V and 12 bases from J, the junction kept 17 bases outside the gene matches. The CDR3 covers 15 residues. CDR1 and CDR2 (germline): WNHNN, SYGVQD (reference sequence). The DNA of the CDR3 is TGCGCCAGCAGCGGGACAGTTGCCCCCAAACGCCGGCAGTTCTTC. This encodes CASSGTVAPKRRQFF.